Listed here are 28 T cell receptor beta chains from one sample, sequenced in a study of early T cells in non-severe SARS-CoV-2 infection. Using its own MiXCR run on the 5' RACE reads, TCRdb lists one record per CDR3 protein. The sample carries more than 65,000 distinct CDR3 sequences, 9.5% to 15% recorded once. The sequencing here drew on whole blood, taken at baseline. These receptors were taken from an adult who was a healthcare worker with PCR-confirmed SARS-CoV-2 infection or an uninfected control (not recorded which).

This clonotype was detected only a few times. This chain links TRBV19 with TRBJ2-7; a possible D gene is TRBD2 (6 bases). Germline V gene data show CDR1 as LNHDA and CDR2 as SQIVND (reference sequence). V lost 4 bases, J lost 0 bases, and 10 bases lay in between. The length of the CDR3 is 14 residues. CDR3 amino acids: CASSNRDFSYEQYF. In DNA form, the CDR3 reads TGTGCCAGTAGTAACCGGGACTTCTCCTACGAGCAGTACTTC.

This clonotype was observed a handful of times. This sequence joins TRBV9 and TRBJ1-6; no reliable D call. The CDR3 runs to 16 residues. Germline-derived CDR1 and CDR2 are SGDLS and YYNGEE. The ends were cut back, 4 bases at V and 6 bases at J, with 17 bases in the middle. CDR3 in DNA: TGTGCCAGCAGCCAAGAAGGTGTTTTCGGTAATTCACCCCTCCACTTT. It codes for CASSQEGVFGNSPLHF.

The rearrangement joins TRBV24-1 to TRBJ2-2; D is undetermined. Germline CDR1 KGHDR, CDR2 SFDVKD. CDR3 size: 13 residues. The V end was cut by 9 bases, the J end by 0 bases, with 7 bases between. The CDR3 spells CATSATNTGELFF. The CDR3 nucleotides read TGTGCCACCTCGGCGACGAACACCGGGGAGCTGTTTTTT.

The rearrangement links TRBV20-1 to TRBJ1-4, with unresolved D. CDR1 is DFQATT and CDR2 is SNEGSKA in the germline V gene (reference sequence). This CDR3 is built from 13 residues. Deletions cut 4 bases from V and 10 bases from J, with 16 bases between. The CDR3 region is CSATKGGSRKLFF. In DNA, the CDR3 is TGCAGTGCTACAAAGGGTGGGTCCAGAAAACTGTTTTTT.

Here the CDR3 reads CATSDGGVREQFF. CDR3 DNA: TGTGCCACCAGTGATGGTGGGGTGCGGGAGCAGTTCTTC. V and J are TRBV24-1 and TRBJ2-1; no clear D. Germline V gene data show CDR1 as KGHDR and CDR2 as SFDVKD. The CDR3 is made up of 13 amino acids. Trimming cost V 3 bases and J 10 bases, with 12 bases left between them.

Relative to its sample, this clonotype is medium-sized. The rearrangement joins TRBV27 to TRBJ2-1, with D tentatively TRBD2 (5 bases). This CDR3 has 14 amino acids. Germline CDR1 reads MNHEY; CDR2 reads SMNVEV (reference sequence). Trimming stripped 3 bases from V and 3 bases from J, with 9 bases between. DNA for the CDR3: TGTGCCAGCAGTTTCGGGGTGCTCTACAATGAGCAGTTCTTC. Translation gives CASSFGVLYNEQFF.

The chain is built from TRBV20-1 and TRBJ1-2; tentatively, D is TRBD1 (5 bases). Germline assignment: CDR1 DFQATT and CDR2 SNEGSKA (reference sequence). The CDR3 has 15 residues. Trimming took off 1 base at V and 5 bases at J, with 17 bases between the two ends. CDR3: CSARAATAEAYGYTF. The CDR3 region has the DNA TGCAGTGCTAGAGCGGCGACAGCGGAGGCGTATGGCTACACCTTC.

The rearrangement joins TRBV27 to TRBJ2-3, with 10 bases identical to TRBD2. The CDR3 runs to 16 residues. The J segment lost 1 base and the V segment lost 10 bases, leaving 11 bases of the junction unmatched. From germline, CDR1 is MNHEY and CDR2 SMNVEV (reference sequence). In nucleotides, the CDR3 is TGTGCCATCGCAGCGGGGGGGCTAGGTGGCACAGATACGCAGTATTTT. Translation gives CAIAAGGLGGTDTQYF.

In this sample, this clonotype turned up a few times. This rearrangement joins TRBV11-2 to TRBJ2-1; 13 nucleotides agree with TRBD2. Germline trimming cut 6 bases from V and 3 bases from J; bases unmatched to any gene: 5. CDR1 and CDR2 from the germline V gene are SGHAT and FQNNGV. This CDR3 comprises 16 residues. In DNA form, the CDR3 reads TGTGCCAGCAGTTCACTAGCGGGGGGGAACTACAATGAGCAGTTCTTC. This codes for CASSSLAGGNYNEQFF.

The genes are TRBV11-2 and TRBJ2-2; 13 positions match TRBD2. The CDR3 is 16 residues long. Germline V gene lookup returns CDR1 SGHAT and CDR2 FQNNGV. Trimming at V came to 7 bases and at J to 3 bases, leaving 5 bases not matched to a gene. CDR3 amino acids: CASTGGLAGYTGELFF. CDR3 sequence (DNA): TGTGCCAGCACAGGGGGACTAGCGGGGTACACCGGGGAGCTGTTTTTT.

This clonotype came up many times. This chain connects TRBV6-6 to TRBJ1-5; D is unclear. CDR1 is MNHNY, CDR2 SVGAGI, per germline (reference sequence). This CDR3 has 16 residues. V lost 5 bases to trimming and J lost 0 bases, with 14 bases between them. CDR3 sequence: CASSPGRVNSNQPQHF. CDR3 coding DNA: TGTGCCAGCAGTCCCGGCCGGGTAAATAGCAATCAGCCCCAGCATTTT.

This clonotype was seen a handful of times. The chain combines TRBV7-8 with TRBJ2-5; 7 nucleotides match TRBD2. Germline CDR1 is SGHVS and CDR2 is FQNEAQ. This CDR3 comprises 18 residues. V lost 0 bases and J lost 2; bases outside the gene matches: 12. CDR3 region: CASSLAGRAGTLQETQYF. For the CDR3, the DNA is TGTGCCAGCAGCTTAGCCGGCCGAGCGGGAACGCTTCAAGAGACCCAGTACTTC.

V gene TRBV7-9 combines with J gene TRBJ2-2, with a tentative D call TRBD2 (7 bases). Trimming removed 10 bases from V and 0 bases from J, with 18 bases in between. Germline-derived CDR1 and CDR2 are SEHNR and FQNEAQ (reference sequence). CDR3 length equals 16 residues. Here the CDR3 DNA reads TGTGCCAACACTCTACGGGGGGCTGCGAACACCGGGGAGCTGTTTTTT. Translating it yields CANTLRGAANTGELFF.

This clonotype was counted ten times or more. V usage is TRBV7-2 and J usage is TRBJ2-3, with D tentatively TRBD1 or TRBD2 (6 bases each). Per germline, CDR1 SGHTA and CDR2 FQGNSA. V lost 3 bases and J 0 bases, leaving 13 bases between the germline ends. There are 16 residues in the CDR3. The CDR3 sequence is CASSLGRGLSTDTQYF. CDR3 coding DNA: TGTGCCAGCAGCTTGGGACGGGGGCTTAGCACAGATACGCAGTATTTT.

This clonotype appeared a few times. J is TRBJ1-1 and V is TRBV4-1; no firm D call. V lost 0 bases, J lost 1 base, and 9 bases lay in between. There are 15 residues in the CDR3. Germline V gene data show CDR1 as MGHRA and CDR2 as YSYEKL. Here the CDR3 DNA reads TGCGCCAGCAGCCAAGATACGGCACCGAACACTGAAGCTTTCTTT. This codes for CASSQDTAPNTEAFF.

The chain combines TRBV24-1 with TRBJ2-1, with 10 bases matching TRBD2. The germline CDR1 and CDR2 sequences are KGHDR and SFDVKD. The J segment lost 7 bases and the V segment lost 3 bases, leaving 8 bases of the junction unmatched. The CDR3 has 16 amino acids. The CDR3 here is CATSDVSSGGWNEQFF. CDR3 nucleotide sequence: TGTGCCACCAGTGATGTTAGTAGCGGGGGGTGGAATGAGCAGTTCTTC.

This clonotype was found many times. The J gene is TRBJ2-5, the V gene TRBV7-8; TRBD2 matches at 8 bases. The V gene's germline CDR1 is SGHVS and CDR2 FQNEAQ. This CDR3 is 14 amino acids long. The ends lost 5 bases at V and 5 bases at J; junction bases unmatched: 7. As DNA, the CDR3 is TGTGCCAGCAGCCCCCCCGGGAGGGGGGAGACCCAGTACTTC. Its protein is CASSPPGRGETQYF.

This clonotype was detected many times. CDR3 protein: CASSPTGPYRPTPDTQYF. The DNA for the CDR3 is TGTGCCAGCAGCCCAACAGGGCCCTACAGACCCACACCAGATACGCAGTATTTT. This chain joins TRBV3-2 and TRBJ2-3; the D call TRBD2 from the table was never checked on the DNA. TRBV3-2 is listed as a pseudogene. CDR3 length: 18 amino acids.

The table lists this clonotype with a few counts. J is TRBJ1-1 and V is TRBV12-3 or TRBV12-4; D is possibly TRBD1 (5 bases). V was cut by 7 bases and J by 0 bases, with 15 bases left in between. This CDR3 comprises 15 residues. The CDR3 here is CASNRRRGLNTEAFF. The CDR3 DNA is TGTGCCAGCAACAGACGAAGGGGATTGAACACTGAAGCTTTCTTT.

This clonotype was counted only a few times. This chain uses TRBV29-1 with TRBJ2-5, with 11 bases identical to TRBD2. V gave up 5 bases and J gave up 4 bases; unmatched junction bases: 6. The CDR3 length is 14 residues. CDR1 and CDR2 from the germline V gene are SQVTM and ANQGSEA. This chain's CDR3 is CSVRASGGRETQYF. The CDR3 DNA follows: TGCAGCGTTCGGGCTAGCGGGGGGAGAGAGACCCAGTACTTC.

This clonotype was found a few times. J is TRBJ1-1 and V is TRBV18; D remains unclear. V lost 8 bases and J 1 base, leaving 11 bases between the germline ends. CDR1 and CDR2 from the germline V gene are KGHSH and LQKENI. The CDR3 loop spans 13 amino acids. The CDR3 region is CASLISENTEAFF. The CDR3 DNA reads TGTGCCAGCCTGATCTCTGAGAACACTGAAGCTTTCTTT.

The rearrangement uses TRBV10-3 and TRBJ1-5; 9 nucleotides line up with TRBD1. This CDR3 contains 14 residues. The germline CDR1 and CDR2 sequences are ENHRY and SYGVKD. With 2 bases clipped from V and 6 bases from J, the junction kept 2 bases outside the gene matches. This CDR3 is CAISEEQGAQPQHF. CDR3 in DNA: TGTGCCATCAGTGAGGAACAGGGGGCTCAGCCCCAGCATTTT.

This clonotype came up many times. J is TRBJ2-1 and V is TRBV19, with a tentative D call TRBD1 (6 bases). There are 17 residues in the CDR3. With 3 bases removed from V and 9 bases from J, the gap between germline ends came to 24 bases. CDR1 and CDR2 (germline): LNHDA, SQIVND (reference sequence). The CDR3 region is CASSMTQGWALNAEQFF. The CDR3 nucleotides read TGTGCCAGTAGTATGACTCAGGGGTGGGCATTAAACGCTGAGCAGTTCTTC.

This clonotype has a count of ten or more. The chain recombines TRBV18 with TRBJ1-4, with a possible D match to TRBD1 (6 bases). The CDR3 is 12 residues long. Looked up from germline, CDR1 is KGHSH and CDR2 is LQKENI. V lost 2 bases and J 8 bases, leaving 6 bases between the germline ends. The CDR3 protein is CASSPGQEKLFF. The CDR3 coding sequence is TGTGCCAGCTCACCAGGACAGGAAAAACTGTTTTTT. Full variable domain (missing parts from reference TRBV18 and TRBJ1-4): NAGVMQNPRHLVRRRGQEARLRCSPMKGHSHVYWYRQLPEEGLKFMVYLQKENIIDESGMPKERFSAEFPKEGPSILRIQQVVRGDSAAYFCASSPGQEKLFFGSGTQLSVL.

The chain employs TRBV18 and TRBJ1-4, with D unclear. The germline CDR1 and CDR2 sequences are KGHSH and LQKENI. There are 15 residues in the CDR3. Trimming took 5 bases from V and 3 from J, leaving 13 bases between them. In nucleotides, the CDR3 is TGTGCCAGCTCAGAGCAGCGAAAAGCTAATGAAAAACTGTTTTTT. This codes for CASSEQRKANEKLFF.

In this sample, this clonotype turned up a few times. V and J are TRBV6-2 or TRBV6-3 and TRBJ2-5; 8 bases are a match to TRBD2. The CDR3 has 15 amino acids. Germline CDR1 and CDR2: MNHEY and SVGEGT. Trimming at V came to 5 bases and at J to 2 bases, leaving 7 bases not matched to a gene. CDR3 sequence reads: CASSKTSVGQETQYF. For the CDR3, the DNA is TGTGCCAGCAGTAAGACTAGCGTGGGACAAGAGACCCAGTACTTC.

This clonotype was recorded only once. The rearrangement uses TRBV4-2 and TRBJ1-4; D is ambiguous. The length of the CDR3 is 15 residues. V lost 1 base and J 1 base, leaving 7 bases between the germline ends. Looked up from germline, CDR1 is LGHNA and CDR2 is YNFKEQ. In DNA form, the CDR3 reads TGTGCCAGCAGCCAAGGGAGTGGAACTAATGAAAAACTGTTTTTT. As protein: CASSQGSGTNEKLFF.

The chain couples TRBV6-5 to TRBJ1-3, with no clear D. Trimming left V 5 bases short and J 0 bases short, with 8 bases between. CDR3 length equals 14 residues. The germline V gene has CDR1 MNHEY and CDR2 SVGAGI. DNA for the CDR3: TGTGCCAGCAGTCGTGCGAGCTCTGGAAACACCATATATTTT. Protein sequence: CASSRASSGNTIYF.